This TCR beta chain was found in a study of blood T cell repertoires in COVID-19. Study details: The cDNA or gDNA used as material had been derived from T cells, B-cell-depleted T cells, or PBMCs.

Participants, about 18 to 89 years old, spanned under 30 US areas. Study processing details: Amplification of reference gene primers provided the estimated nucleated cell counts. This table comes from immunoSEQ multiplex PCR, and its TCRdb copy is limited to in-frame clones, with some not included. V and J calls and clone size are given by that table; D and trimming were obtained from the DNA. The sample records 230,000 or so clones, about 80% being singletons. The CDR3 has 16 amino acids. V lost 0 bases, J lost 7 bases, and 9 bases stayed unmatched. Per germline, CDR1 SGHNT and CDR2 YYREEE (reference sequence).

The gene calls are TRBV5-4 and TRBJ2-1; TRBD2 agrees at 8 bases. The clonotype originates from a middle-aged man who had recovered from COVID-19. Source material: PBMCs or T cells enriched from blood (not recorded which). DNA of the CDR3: TGTGCCAGCAGCTTGGCCGACGGGGGGGCAGGAAATGAGCAGTTCTTC. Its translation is CASSLADGGAGNEQFF.